What follows is one T cell receptor beta chain and its context. Antigen unknown. Germline V CDR1 and CDR2: MNHNY, SVGAGI (reference sequence). CDR3 size: 13 residues. With 4 bases removed from V and 8 bases from J, the gap between germline ends came to 11 bases. It was with 60 Vbeta and 13 Jbeta primers that the PCR ran. Clones were read by immunoSEQ multiplex PCR, and TCRdb kept only the in-frame ones, dropping some. The repertoire holds approximately 160,000 clones, with 60% to 85% as singletons. This sample stems from a study of cytomegalovirus exposure and HLA in healthy donors. Study results and limitations: Common viral pathogens seemed to be connected with several of the most significant clusters, according to a later analysis.

This receptor was taken from a woman aged 40 to 49 in good health and CMV-seropositive. The chain employs TRBV6-6 and TRBJ1-4; D gene ambiguous. Sequencing input: PBMCs. This CDR3 reads CASSSAPGEKLFF. DNA for the CDR3: TGTGCCAGCAGTTCCGCCCCGGGAGAAAAACTGTTTTTT.